The 18 T cell receptor beta chains presented below share a single source sample, sequenced in a study of blood T cell repertoires in COVID-19. Assay used: immunoSEQ multiplex PCR; TCRdb lists only in-frame clones, some missing. The sample has 200,000 to 250,000 clones; around nine tenths are singletons. What was sequenced was peripheral blood. The source is a woman aged 18-29 years who had recovered from COVID-19.

The chain recombines TRBV5-6 with TRBJ2-1; a possible D gene is TRBD2 (5 bases). The CDR3 covers 12 residues. The V gene's germline CDR1 is SGHDT and CDR2 YYEEEE. V was shortened by 0 bases and J by 11 bases, with 9 bases between the two germline ends. CDR3 amino acids: CASSLGRSKQFF. The DNA for the CDR3 is TGTGCCAGCAGCTTGGGGAGGAGTAAGCAGTTCTTC.

This chain links TRBV10-3 with TRBJ2-7, with 7 bases aligning to TRBD2. CDR3 length: 15 amino acids. V trimming: 0 bases; J trimming: 3 bases; junction bases outside the gene matches: 5. Germline V lookup: CDR1 ENHRY, CDR2 SYGVKD. CDR3 sequence reads: CAISESKREGYEQYF. The DNA of the CDR3 is TGTGCCATCAGTGAGTCTAAGAGGGAGGGCTACGAGCAGTACTTC.

The V gene is TRBV5-5, the J gene TRBJ1-2, with TRBD1 as a possible D gene (5 bases). The ends were cut back, 3 bases at V and 8 bases at J, with 17 bases in the middle. Germline-derived CDR1 and CDR2 are SGHKS and YYEKEE (reference sequence). The CDR3 extends over 14 amino acids. The CDR3 loop reads CASSSSGGDGGYTF. CDR3 nucleotide sequence: TGTGCCAGCAGCTCGTCTGGGGGGGATGGCGGCTACACCTTC.

The V gene is TRBV2, the J gene TRBJ2-1, with 13 positions matching TRBD2. The germline gives CDR1 SNHLY, CDR2 FYNNEI. Unmatched junction bases numbered 3, after V lost 6 bases and J lost 1 base. The CDR3 totals 16 residues. The CDR3 loop is CASRELAGGSYNEQFF. CDR3 in DNA: TGTGCCAGCAGGGAACTAGCGGGAGGGTCCTACAATGAGCAGTTCTTC.

The chain carries TRBV3-1 (or the pseudogene TRBV3-2) and TRBJ2-2; TRBD2 agrees at 8 bases. The CDR3 runs to 15 residues. The ends lost 8 bases at V and 3 bases at J; junction bases unmatched: 8. Germline V gene lookup returns CDR1 LGHDT and CDR2 YNNKEL (reference sequence). The CDR3 region has the DNA TGTGCCAGCCGGGGAGCGGGAGAGTACACCGGGGAGCTGTTTTTT. Amino acid sequence: CASRGAGEYTGELFF.

The gene calls are TRBV11-2 and TRBJ2-5, with D possibly matching TRBD2 (7 bases). CDR1 is SGHAT, CDR2 FQNNGV, per germline. V lost 8 bases and J 1 base, leaving 14 bases between the germline ends. This CDR3 contains 14 residues. Here the CDR3 reads CASGKGGGQETQYF. The DNA for the CDR3 is TGTGCCAGCGGAAAGGGAGGGGGCCAAGAGACCCAGTACTTC.

The chain is built from TRBV18 and TRBJ1-1; 8 bases are a match to TRBD1. Germline V gives CDR1 KGHSH, CDR2 LQKENI. V trimming: 3 bases; J trimming: 2 bases; junction bases outside the gene matches: 5. CDR3 length: 15 residues. CDR3 residues: CASSPGTGYNTEAFF. CDR3 in DNA: TGTGCCAGCTCACCCGGGACAGGTTATAACACTGAAGCTTTCTTT. Based on the CDR3 plus reference TRBV18 and TRBJ1-1, the full variable domain is NAGVMQNPRHLVRRRGQEARLRCSPMKGHSHVYWYRQLPEEGLKFMVYLQKENIIDESGMPKERFSAEFPKEGPSILRIQQVVRGDSAAYFCASSPGTGYNTEAFFGQGTRLTVV.

The chain carries TRBV4-2 and TRBJ1-1; 7 bases agree with TRBD1. Per the germline V gene, CDR1 is LGHNA and CDR2 is YNFKEQ. Trimming removed 3 bases from V and 5 bases from J; junction bases left unmatched: 6. The CDR3 consists of 14 residues. The CDR3 sequence: CASSQGTGVTEAFF. The CDR3, as DNA: TGTGCCAGCAGCCAGGGTACAGGGGTTACTGAAGCTTTCTTT.

CDR3 residues: CASSTTTSGNTIYF. For the CDR3, the DNA is TGTGCCAGCAGTACAACGACTTCTGGAAACACCATATATTTT. The rearrangement links TRBV6-5 to TRBJ1-3; D call uncertain. This CDR3 spans 14 amino acids. Germline-derived CDR1 and CDR2 are MNHEY and SVGAGI. V dropped 5 bases and J dropped 1 base, with 9 bases sitting between them.

The chain recombines TRBV19 with TRBJ2-1; 9 bases agree with TRBD2. CDR3 length equals 16 residues. The ends lost 4 bases at V and 5 bases at J; junction bases unmatched: 9. Germline CDR1 LNHDA, CDR2 SQIVND (reference sequence). The CDR3 nucleotides are TGTGCCAGTAGTACCCCTTCTAGCGGGAAACACAATGAGCAGTTCTTC. The encoded protein is CASSTPSSGKHNEQFF. The whole variable domain, filled in from reference TRBV19 and TRBJ2-1, reads DGGITQSPKYLFRKEGQNVTLSCEQNLNHDAMYWYRQDPGQGLRLIYYSQIVNDFQKGDIAEGYSVSREKKESFPLTVTSAQKNPTAFYLCASSTPSSGKHNEQFFGPGTRLTVL.

The chain employs TRBV7-2 and TRBJ1-1, with 9 bases aligning to TRBD1. There are 16 residues in the CDR3. Germline CDR1 is SGHTA and CDR2 is FQGNSA. The V segment lost 3 bases and the J segment 3 bases; nucleotides outside the gene matches: 8. The CDR3 loop is CASSLGGTGSDTEAFF. The CDR3 DNA follows: TGTGCCAGCAGCTTGGGAGGGACAGGGTCGGACACTGAAGCTTTCTTT.

The gene calls are TRBV4-1 and TRBJ2-3; D might be TRBD2 (5 bases). The CDR3 totals 16 residues. V was pared by 0 bases and J by 6 bases, with 16 bases between. Germline V lookup: CDR1 MGHRA, CDR2 YSYEKL. CDR3 residues: CASSQEASPFRDTQYF. The CDR3 DNA sequence: TGCGCCAGCAGCCAAGAGGCTAGCCCCTTTCGGGATACGCAGTATTTT.

This clone was observed a handful of times. The rearrangement links TRBV6-5 to TRBJ1-5, with D uncertain. Germline V gene data show CDR1 as MNHEY and CDR2 as SVGAGI. Trimming stripped 0 bases from V and 6 bases from J, with 15 bases between. The CDR3 contains 16 residues. This CDR3 is CASSYSIVTEGQPQHF. The DNA of the CDR3 is TGTGCCAGCAGTTACTCGATTGTTACAGAAGGTCAGCCCCAGCATTTT.

This rearrangement joins TRBV3-1 (or the pseudogene TRBV3-2) to TRBJ1-5; TRBD1 is a possible D gene (5 bases). Germline lookup yields CDR1 LGHDT and CDR2 YNNKEL (reference sequence). The CDR3 runs 14 residues. The V end lost 1 base, the J end lost 4 bases, and 8 bases lay between the germline ends. CDR3 loop: CASSQVSGNQPQHF. CDR3 coding DNA: TGTGCCAGCAGCCAAGTTTCAGGGAATCAGCCCCAGCATTTT.

This chain links TRBV7-9 with TRBJ2-7, with a possible D match to TRBD1 (6 bases). Germline V gene lookup returns CDR1 SEHNR and CDR2 FQNEAQ (reference sequence). The CDR3 loop spans 14 amino acids. V was pared by 1 base and J by 6 bases, with 13 bases between. The DNA for the CDR3 is TGTGCCAGCAGCTTAGGACAGGCAGGGACCGAGCAGTACTTC. It specifies CASSLGQAGTEQYF.

The chain links TRBV9 to TRBJ2-7; the D gene is possibly TRBD1 (6 bases). Germline CDR1 and CDR2: SGDLS and YYNGEE. The CDR3 runs to 14 residues. Trimming removed 3 bases from V and 0 bases from J, with 10 bases in between. DNA for the CDR3: TGTGCCAGCAGCGACGGGACACACTCCTACGAGCAGTACTTC. Translating it yields CASSDGTHSYEQYF.

The J gene is TRBJ2-7, the V gene TRBV25-1, with TRBD1 matching over 7 bases. Germline-derived CDR1 and CDR2 are MGHDK and SYGVNS. The CDR3 is made up of 14 amino acids. V shed 4 bases, J shed 4 bases, and the junction held 7 bases outside the gene matches. For the CDR3, the DNA is TGTGCCAGCAGTGGCCGGGACAGCCAATACGAGCAGTACTTC. It specifies CASSGRDSQYEQYF.

This chain joins TRBV9 and TRBJ2-7, with 12 bases lining up with TRBD2. The length of the CDR3 is 15 residues. The V gene end was trimmed by 3 bases and the J gene end by 4 bases; junction bases not matched to a gene: 5. Germline V CDR1 and CDR2: SGDLS, YYNGEE. The CDR3 spells CASSALAGGSYEQYF. CDR3 coding DNA: TGTGCCAGCAGCGCCCTAGCGGGAGGGAGTTACGAGCAGTACTTC.